These 4 T cell receptor beta chains were sequenced from one sample in a study of T cell repertoires in cytomegalovirus infection. TCRdb called the reads again in MiXCR, with one record for every CDR3 protein. The table shows about 490,000 distinct CDR3 sequences, with about 11% occurring only once. Sequenced material: PBMCs. The origin of the receptors is a human donor in good health (CMV status not recorded). Some clones in this sample may be carry-over from other donors' samples.

This clonotype was observed many times. This chain joins TRBV12-5 and TRBJ2-3, with 7 bases identical to TRBD2. The germline gives CDR1 LGHNT, CDR2 FRNRAP. J gave up 4 bases and V 1 base, and 2 bases lay outside the gene matches. The CDR3 loop spans 14 amino acids. CDR3 amino acids: CASGLGLAADTQYF. The CDR3 coding sequence is TGTGCTAGTGGTTTGGGACTAGCCGCAGATACGCAGTATTTT.

This clonotype was seen at least ten times. The V call is TRBV5-4, the J call TRBJ1-1; no firm D call. Germline loops: CDR1 SGHNT, CDR2 YYREEE (reference sequence). Trimming left V 2 bases short and J 8 bases short, with 10 bases between. CDR3 length: 12 residues. The CDR3 nucleotides read TGTGCCAGCAGCTTACGGAACAAGGAAGCTTTCTTT. It codes for CASSLRNKEAFF.

The rearrangement joins TRBV7-6 to TRBJ1-6; a weak D match, TRBD1 (5 bases). The CDR3 contains 15 residues. The V gene's germline CDR1 is SGHVS and CDR2 FNYEAQ. V shed 5 bases and J shed 9 bases, with 17 bases lying between them. CDR3 coding DNA: TGTGCCAGCAGCCCGAGGGCAGGGTTAGGTTCACCCCTCCACTTT. Encoded protein: CASSPRAGLGSPLHF.

This clonotype was observed a few times. The CDR3 here is CSVEWSRDYPTQYF. The CDR3 nucleotides read TGCAGCGTTGAGTGGTCCCGGGACTATCCAACGCAGTATTTT. This rearrangement joins TRBV29-1 to TRBJ2-3; the match to TRBD2 covers 7 bases. The germline V gene encodes CDR1 SQVTM and CDR2 ANQGSEA. The CDR3 runs to 14 residues. The V gene end was trimmed by 3 bases and the J gene end by 9 bases; junction bases not matched to a gene: 12.